The 27 T cell receptor beta chains below come from one sample, sequenced in a study of T-cell reconstitution after alpha-beta-depleted transplantation in children. Preparation of the TCRbeta library used unique molecular identifiers. TCRdb re-called the PCR reads with MiXCR, one entry per CDR3 protein. The sample lists approximately 650,000 distinct CDR3 sequences; 10% to 15% were seen once. The starting material was PBMCs, obtained before TCRalphabeta/CD19-depleted stem cell transplant. Receptors originate from a girl aged 2 to 10 with congenital amegakaryocytic thrombocytopenia, due to receive a stem cell transplant.

V gene TRBV27 combines with J gene TRBJ2-1; no firm D call. This CDR3 is built from 16 residues. CDR1 and CDR2 from the germline V gene are MNHEY and SMNVEV (reference sequence). Trimming removed 0 bases from V and 2 bases from J, with 11 bases in between. The CDR3, as DNA: TGTGCCAGCAGTTTATCGAATGGGGTGCCCTACAATGAGCAGTTCTTC. The encoded protein is CASSLSNGVPYNEQFF.

The V and J genes are TRBV7-9 and TRBJ2-2; D is unresolved. Germline assignment: CDR1 SEHNR and CDR2 FQNEAQ (reference sequence). This CDR3 region has 16 residues. The V end lost 8 bases, the J end lost 3 bases, and 19 bases lay between the germline ends. The CDR3 loop reads CASPQAAVLDTGELFF. The CDR3 region has the DNA TGTGCCAGCCCTCAGGCGGCAGTTCTCGACACCGGGGAGCTGTTTTTT.

This clonotype showed up many times. The V and J genes are TRBV5-1 and TRBJ2-1; 14 positions agree with TRBD2. The CDR3 has 15 residues. V dropped 4 bases and J dropped 5; count of bases not matched to a gene: 2. Germline V lookup: CDR1 SGHRS, CDR2 YFSETQ. CDR3 amino acids: CASSGGLAGDNEQFF. CDR3 nucleotides: TGCGCCAGCAGCGGGGGACTAGCGGGAGACAATGAGCAGTTCTTC.

This clonotype was observed at least ten times. This chain joins TRBV11-3 and TRBJ2-7, with 8 bases that match TRBD2. The CDR3 consists of 18 residues. From germline, CDR1 is SGHNT and CDR2 YENEEA. The trim removed 1 base at V and 1 base at J, leaving 12 bases unmatched. The CDR3 nucleotides are TGTGCCAGCAGCTTAGGCCCCACTAGCGGTCTCCCTTCCTACGAGCAGTACTTC. It encodes CASSLGPTSGLPSYEQYF.

This clonotype was observed many times. V usage is TRBV11-1 and J usage is TRBJ1-1; no clear D. Trimming shortened V by 5 bases and J by 3 bases, and 13 bases separated the two germline ends. The CDR3 sequence is 14 residues long. Germline CDR1 is SGHAT and CDR2 is FQDESV (reference sequence). CDR3 sequence: CASSRQILDTEAFF. CDR3 sequence (DNA): TGTGCCAGCAGCCGCCAGATCTTAGACACTGAAGCTTTCTTT.

The sample holds many counts of this clonotype. The chain recombines TRBV5-6 with TRBJ1-2, with D perhaps matching TRBD1 (5 bases). Trimming left V 0 bases short and J 5 bases short, with 14 bases between. The CDR3 runs to 15 residues. From germline, CDR1 is SGHDT and CDR2 YYEEEE. The CDR3 DNA reads TGTGCCAGCAGCTTGGGGGGCCTTTCTGGATATGGCTACACCTTC. It yields the protein CASSLGGLSGYGYTF.

This clonotype occurred many times. This chain links TRBV7-8 with TRBJ1-1, with D uncertain. Germline CDR1 is SGHVS and CDR2 is FQNEAQ. The CDR3 sequence is 12 residues long. The V gene lost 1 base and the J gene lost 4 bases, with 4 bases spanning the gap. The CDR3, as DNA: TGTGCCAGCAGCTTAGTTTTCACTGAAGCTTTCTTT. As protein: CASSLVFTEAFF.

This clonotype has a handful of counts. This chain uses TRBV27 with TRBJ2-3; 9 nucleotides match TRBD1. This CDR3 comprises 14 residues. Germline V gene data show CDR1 as MNHEY and CDR2 as SMNVEV (reference sequence). V was pared by 8 bases and J by 2 bases, with 5 bases of the junction left unmatched. The CDR3 DNA follows: TGTGCCAGCGGCTGGGACAGGGTCACAGATACGCAGTATTTT. This sequence encodes CASGWDRVTDTQYF.

This clonotype was seen ten or more times. The chain recombines TRBV20-1 with TRBJ2-1; D remains unclear. CDR3 length: 16 amino acids. Germline CDR1 reads DFQATT; CDR2 reads SNEGSKA (reference sequence). Trimming shortened V by 6 bases and J by 6 bases, and 24 bases separated the two germline ends. Written as DNA, the CDR3 is TGCAGTGCCCTGGTGACCTCGGGCAAAAGGCGCAATGAGCAGTTCTTC. Encoded protein: CSALVTSGKRRNEQFF.

This clonotype was seen ten or more times. The chain is built from TRBV20-1 and TRBJ2-1; 10 positions agree with TRBD2. The CDR3 contains 14 residues. With V trimmed by 4 bases and J by 8 bases, 8 bases remained unmatched. Germline V gene lookup returns CDR1 DFQATT and CDR2 SNEGSKA (reference sequence). This CDR3 is CSATGTSEHYEQFF. CDR3 sequence (DNA): TGCAGTGCTACCGGGACTAGCGAGCACTATGAGCAGTTCTTC.

With regard to this clonotype: The CDR3 carries no conserved terminal phenylalanine or tryptophan, so it likely arises from a read error. The DNA is omitted, as the CDR3 cannot be located on it reliably, and the CDR3 follows TCRdb's listing. V usage is TRBV28 and J usage is TRBJ2-3; the table's D call, TRBD2, has no DNA check behind it. Germline-derived CDR1 and CDR2 are MDHEN and SYDVKM. Ends included, the CDR3 has 12 residues. Here the CDR3 reads CASSVVGGGPLV.

The gene calls are TRBV18 and TRBJ2-1; 9 bases map to TRBD2. CDR3 length equals 15 residues. Germline values: CDR1 KGHSH, CDR2 LQKENI. Germline trimming cut 1 base from V and 7 bases from J; bases unmatched to any gene: 5. The CDR3 protein is CASSPLAGVQNEQFF. Here the CDR3 DNA reads TGTGCCAGCTCACCACTAGCGGGAGTCCAAAATGAGCAGTTCTTC.

This clonotype was seen only a few times. The chain links TRBV20-1 to TRBJ2-4; TRBD2 is a possible D gene (6 bases). V lost 2 bases and J 1 base, leaving 12 bases between the germline ends. The CDR3 contains 15 residues. CDR1 and CDR2 from the germline V gene are DFQATT and SNEGSKA (reference sequence). CDR3: CSARSLADAKNIQYF. The CDR3, as DNA: TGCAGTGCTAGATCATTAGCGGATGCCAAAAACATTCAGTACTTC.

This clonotype was counted many times. CDR3 sequence reads: CRTTGPFTDTQYF. CDR3 bases: TGCAGGACGACAGGTCCTTTCACAGATACGCAGTATTTT. J is TRBJ2-3 and V is TRBV20-1, with a tentative D call TRBD1 (6 bases). Germline CDR1 is DFQATT and CDR2 is SNEGSKA (reference sequence). This CDR3 spans 13 amino acids.

This clonotype was seen many times. CDR3 bases: TGTGCCAGCAGTTCAGGCCGTCTCAACATTCAGTACTTC. Protein: CASSSGRLNIQYF. The chain recombines TRBV28 with TRBJ2-4, with D unresolved. The V and J ends lost 4 bases and 7 bases respectively, with 11 bases between them. CDR3 length: 13 amino acids. Germline values: CDR1 MDHEN, CDR2 SYDVKM. The whole variable domain, remainder taken from reference TRBV28 and TRBJ2-4, is DVKVTQSSRYLVKRTGEKVFLECVQDMDHENMFWYRQDPGLGLRLIYFSYDVKMKEKGDIPEGYSVSREKKERFSLILESASTNQTSMYLCASSSGRLNIQYFGAGTRLSVL.

In this sample, this clonotype turned up a few times. The V call is TRBV15, the J call TRBJ1-5, with no clear D. Germline V lookup: CDR1 LNHNV, CDR2 YYDKDF (reference sequence). V was pared by 1 base and J by 2 bases, with 9 bases between. The CDR3 is 15 residues long. The CDR3 DNA sequence: TGTGCCACCAGCAGAGCGGGAATCGGCAATCAGCCCCAGCATTTT. Amino acids: CATSRAGIGNQPQHF.

In this sample, this clonotype turned up many times. The chain couples TRBV29-1 to TRBJ1-3; TRBD1 aligns across 7 bases. Trimming took 6 bases from V and 2 from J; bases not matched to a gene: 4. Germline CDR1 reads SQVTM; CDR2 reads ANQGSEA. The CDR3 totals 13 residues. The CDR3 sequence: CSVRQGAGNTIYF. CDR3 nucleotide sequence: TGCAGCGTGCGTCAGGGGGCTGGAAACACCATATATTTT.

V gene TRBV20-1 combines with J gene TRBJ2-1, with 7 bases fitting TRBD2. Germline lookup yields CDR1 DFQATT and CDR2 SNEGSKA (reference sequence). The CDR3 has 14 residues. Unmatched junction bases numbered 12, after V lost 6 bases and J lost 7 bases. The CDR3 spells CSARVGGSRNEQFF. Written as DNA, the CDR3 is TGCAGTGCCAGGGTGGGCGGGAGTAGAAATGAGCAGTTCTTC.

The chain couples TRBV5-1 to TRBJ2-3; TRBD2 agrees at 8 bases. The CDR3 is 14 amino acids. Germline V lookup: CDR1 SGHRS, CDR2 YFSETQ. V was clipped by 6 bases and J by 3 bases; unmatched bases: 6. The CDR3 reads CASKSGRGTDTQYF. In DNA, the CDR3 is TGCGCCAGCAAGAGCGGGAGAGGAACAGATACGCAGTATTTT.

This clonotype has a count of ten or more. The chain joins TRBV6-5 to TRBJ2-1, with 14 bases aligning to TRBD2. The J segment lost 5 bases and the V segment lost 0 bases, leaving 0 bases of the junction unmatched. The CDR3 covers 16 residues. CDR1 MNHEY and CDR2 SVGAGI come from the germline V gene. The CDR3 region has the DNA TGTGCCAGCAGTTACTCGGGACTAGCGGGAGACAATGAGCAGTTCTTC. Amino acid sequence: CASSYSGLAGDNEQFF.

This clonotype was counted many times. The chain employs TRBV9 and TRBJ2-1; maybe TRBD1 (6 bases). Per the germline V gene, CDR1 is SGDLS and CDR2 is YYNGEE. The CDR3 extends over 14 amino acids. V was clipped by 3 bases and J by 12 bases, with 19 bases between them. The CDR3 loop reads CASSETQGLGVQFF. Written as DNA, the CDR3 is TGTGCCAGCAGCGAGACACAGGGATTAGGGGTGCAGTTCTTC.

This clonotype occurred a few times. This chain joins TRBV3-1 and TRBJ2-5; D remains unclear. V lost 3 bases and J lost 3, with 8 bases in between. The CDR3 contains 13 residues. Germline assignment: CDR1 LGHDT and CDR2 YNNKEL (reference sequence). DNA of the CDR3: TGTGCCAGCAGCCATCGTACAGAAGAGACCCAGTACTTC. It is translated as CASSHRTEETQYF.

This clonotype was observed many times. The CDR3 sequence: CSARYSGRGYNEQFF. As DNA, the CDR3 is TGCAGTGCTAGATATAGCGGGAGAGGCTACAATGAGCAGTTCTTC. The chain uses TRBV20-1 and TRBJ2-1; TRBD2 aligns across 9 bases. This CDR3 region has 15 residues. From germline, CDR1 is DFQATT and CDR2 SNEGSKA (reference sequence). The trim removed 2 bases at V and 3 bases at J, leaving 5 bases unmatched.

This clonotype was detected only a few times. This sequence joins TRBV20-1 and TRBJ1-6; 9 bases fit TRBD1. Germline V CDR1 and CDR2: DFQATT, SNEGSKA (reference sequence). V shed 0 bases and J 8 bases; nucleotides not matched to a gene: 5. The CDR3 consists of 15 residues. DNA of the CDR3: TGCAGTGCTAGAGACCCGGACAGGGGTCATTCACCCCTCCACTTT. This encodes CSARDPDRGHSPLHF.

CDR3 in DNA: TGCAGTGCTGAGGGGACTGGGCTGGGCAATGAGCAGTTCTTC. It yields the protein CSAEGTGLGNEQFF. The chain employs TRBV20-1 and TRBJ2-1, with D perhaps TRBD2 (6 bases). Germline V gene data show CDR1 as DFQATT and CDR2 as SNEGSKA (reference sequence). V was shortened by 5 bases and J by 6 bases, with 17 bases between the two germline ends. The CDR3 sequence is 14 residues long.

The chain uses TRBV5-1 and TRBJ2-3; TRBD1 or TRBD2 may be the D gene (5 bases each). The V gene lost 0 bases and the J gene lost 1 base, with 9 bases spanning the gap. The CDR3 has 15 residues. Germline CDR1 SGHRS, CDR2 YFSETQ. CDR3 loop: CASSLGVGRTDTQYF. The CDR3 DNA is TGCGCCAGCAGCTTGGGTGTGGGACGCACAGATACGCAGTATTTT.

This clonotype was observed many times. This chain joins TRBV29-1 and TRBJ2-1; weak D call: TRBD1 (6 bases). The CDR3 loop spans 13 amino acids. Germline loops: CDR1 SQVTM, CDR2 ANQGSEA. V lost 2 bases, J lost 5 bases, and 10 bases lay in between. DNA for the CDR3: TGCAGCGTTGAAAGGACAGTTAACAATGAGCAGTTCTTC. Its translation is CSVERTVNNEQFF.